The 15 T cell receptor beta chains given below trace back to one sample, sequenced in a study of cytomegalovirus exposure and HLA in healthy donors. 13 Jbeta primers and 60 Vbeta primers were used for the PCR. Only in-frame clones appear in the TCRdb table, and some are missing; sequencing was by immunoSEQ multiplex PCR. Of tens of thousands of clones detected, approximately 80% appear once; the ten largest clones hold about 3.8%. The sample comprised PBMCs. Receptor source: a man aged 50-60 years in good health and CMV-seronegative.

J is TRBJ1-1 and V is TRBV5-4, with no clear D. CDR1 and CDR2 from the germline V gene are SGHNT and YYREEE (reference sequence). The CDR3 extends over 14 amino acids. V lost 4 bases, J lost 4 bases, and 14 bases lay in between. CDR3 nucleotide sequence: TGTGCCAGCAGCGAGTTTGCCGGGAGCACTGAAGCTTTCTTT. Translating it yields CASSEFAGSTEAFF.

CDR3 sequence (DNA): TGTGCCAGCAGCCAGCGACACACAGTCACAGATACGCAGTATTTT. It encodes CASSQRHTVTDTQYF. V usage is TRBV4-2 and J usage is TRBJ2-3, with D unclear. Germline CDR1 reads LGHNA; CDR2 reads YNFKEQ. There are 15 residues in the CDR3. Trimming left V 3 bases short and J 2 bases short, with 12 bases between.

The genes are TRBV9 and TRBJ1-3; D might be TRBD1 (6 bases). The CDR3 runs to 14 residues. Trimming removed 4 bases from V and 2 bases from J, with 10 bases in between. From germline, CDR1 is SGDLS and CDR2 YYNGEE. CDR3 coding DNA: TGTGCCAGCAGCCCCTGGGACACTGGAAACACCATATATTTT. Amino acids: CASSPWDTGNTIYF.

The chain recombines TRBV15 with TRBJ1-5; 9 nucleotides match TRBD1. J lost 0 bases, V lost 3 bases, and 9 bases had no gene match. Germline CDR1 and CDR2: LNHNV and YYDKDF (reference sequence). The CDR3 runs 18 residues. The DNA for the CDR3 is TGTGCCACCAGCAGGGCACAGGGGGCTGGGTATAGCAATCAGCCCCAGCATTTT. This codes for CATSRAQGAGYSNQPQHF.

This clone was detected once. This chain's CDR3 is CASSLETGVRPYEQYF. Written as DNA, the CDR3 is TGTGCCAGCAGTCTAGAGACGGGGGTACGACCCTACGAGCAGTACTTC. The gene calls are TRBV13 and TRBJ2-5; D might be TRBD2 (6 bases). Judging by the DNA end, TRBJ2-7 fits better; the J call may be wrong. Per the germline V gene, CDR1 is PRHDT and CDR2 is FYEKMQ (reference sequence). The CDR3 consists of 16 residues.

The rearrangement joins TRBV11-1 to TRBJ2-1, with TRBD2 identical over 8 bases. V was pared by 3 bases and J by 4 bases, with 2 bases of the junction left unmatched. Looked up from germline, CDR1 is SGHAT and CDR2 is FQDESV (reference sequence). This CDR3 has 14 residues. The CDR3 sequence is CASSFLAGYNEQFF. The CDR3 DNA reads as TGTGCCAGCAGCTTTTTAGCGGGGTACAATGAGCAGTTCTTC.

This chain uses TRBV27 with TRBJ2-1; the match to TRBD2 covers 9 bases. V lost 4 bases, J lost 7 bases, and 5 bases stayed unmatched. The CDR3 extends over 14 amino acids. Looked up from germline, CDR1 is MNHEY and CDR2 is SMNVEV (reference sequence). CDR3 amino acids: CASSSLAGINEQFF. CDR3 DNA: TGTGCCAGCAGTTCGCTAGCGGGAATAAATGAGCAGTTCTTC.

The chain uses TRBV18 and TRBJ2-7, with 9 bases matching TRBD1. CDR3 length: 13 residues. The germline CDR1 and CDR2 sequences are KGHSH and LQKENI. Trimming removed 5 bases from V and 6 bases from J; junction bases left unmatched: 5. Here the CDR3 DNA reads TGTGCCAGCTCAGCGGACAGGGGTGGCGAGCAGTACTTC. This encodes CASSADRGGEQYF.

This clone turned up a few times. The chain carries TRBV5-4 and TRBJ2-1; TRBD1 matches at 12 bases. Germline-derived CDR1 and CDR2 are SGHNT and YYREEE (reference sequence). CDR3 length: 15 amino acids. V gave up 4 bases and J gave up 7 bases; unmatched junction bases: 6. This CDR3 reads CASSPPGQGANEQFF. In DNA form, the CDR3 reads TGTGCCAGCAGCCCACCGGGACAGGGGGCTAATGAGCAGTTCTTC.

The chain combines TRBV25-1 with TRBJ2-1; TRBD2 aligns across 13 bases. CDR3 length equals 16 residues. Germline CDR1 reads MGHDK; CDR2 reads SYGVNS. After removal of 7 bases from V and 7 bases from J, the junction contained 10 bases not matched to a gene. In DNA form, the CDR3 reads TGTGCCAGCACCTGGGCCGGGACTAGCGGGACAAATGAGCAGTTCTTC. Its translation: CASTWAGTSGTNEQFF.

J is TRBJ2-3 and V is TRBV5-4; the D gene is possibly TRBD2 (6 bases). Per the germline V gene, CDR1 is SGHNT and CDR2 is YYREEE (reference sequence). The CDR3 has 16 amino acids. Between the trimmed V and J ends, which lost 6 bases and 3 bases, there was a span of 20 bases. The CDR3 loop is CASTRRLGGGTDTQYF. The CDR3 nucleotides are TGTGCCAGCACTCGTCGTCTAGGAGGAGGGACAGATACGCAGTATTTT.

This chain links TRBV9 with TRBJ1-2; D not certain. V lost 0 bases to trimming and J lost 5 bases, with 5 bases between them. CDR1 is SGDLS and CDR2 is YYNGEE in the germline V gene. This CDR3 contains 12 residues. CDR3 amino acids: CASSVDGYGYTF. In DNA, the CDR3 is TGTGCCAGCAGCGTAGACGGGTATGGCTACACCTTC.

The chain combines TRBV19 with TRBJ2-1; the match to TRBD2 covers 12 bases. This CDR3 region has 17 residues. Looked up from germline, CDR1 is LNHDA and CDR2 is SQIVND (reference sequence). The V and J ends lost 1 base and 7 bases, in that order; junction bases with no gene match: 8. The CDR3 sequence: CASSIGLAGGLRNEQFF. In DNA, the CDR3 is TGTGCCAGTAGTATAGGGCTAGCGGGAGGGTTGAGGAATGAGCAGTTCTTC.

The chain recombines TRBV9 with TRBJ2-3; the match to TRBD2 covers 9 bases. The V segment lost 0 bases and the J segment 3 bases; nucleotides outside the gene matches: 8. The CDR3 is 17 residues long. The germline V gene encodes CDR1 SGDLS and CDR2 YYNGEE. For the CDR3, the DNA is TGTGCCAGCAGCGTAGCTGGTAGCGGGAGATCGACAGATACGCAGTATTTT. Amino acids: CASSVAGSGRSTDTQYF.

The V and J genes are TRBV4-3 and TRBJ1-5; a possible D gene is TRBD1 (5 bases). Looked up from germline, CDR1 is LGHNA and CDR2 is YSLEER. V shed 0 bases and J shed 7 bases, with 16 bases lying between them. CDR3 length: 16 residues. CDR3 DNA sequence: TGCGCCAGCAGCCAAGATCATAGGCAGGGTGGGCAGCCCCAGCATTTT. This encodes CASSQDHRQGGQPQHF.